Below, 3 T cell receptor beta chains from the same sample are listed, as sequenced in a study of T cells in Graves' hyperthyroidism and ophthalmopathy. TCR beta CDR3 sequences were amplified from RNA transcripts. TCR CDR3 underwent first-round RT-PCR with the HTBI primer set. TCRdb re-analysed the multiplex PCR reads in MiXCR, keeping a single row per CDR3 protein. The table has approximately 640,000 distinct CDR3 sequences, 40% to 55% seen once; the top ten hold less than 8.5%. Material for sequencing was peripheral blood or thyroid tissue (not recorded which). The receptor source for this set is an adult man with Graves' disease, either hyperthyroidism or ophthalmopathy (not recorded which).

This chain links TRBV29-1 with TRBJ1-4, with TRBD1 matching over 7 bases. Per germline, CDR1 SQVTM and CDR2 ANQGSEA. There are 12 residues in the CDR3. The CDR3 DNA follows: TGCACCTCGACAGGGTCGGACGAAAAACTGTTTTTT. Amino acid sequence: CTSTGSDEKLFF.

Of note for this clonotype: This may stem from a read error, because a much larger clone lies one nucleotide away. In DNA form, the CDR3 reads TGCAGTGCTAGCGATCCGGCGCAGGGATATGGCTACACCTTC. As protein: CSASDPAQGYGYTF. The chain combines TRBV20-1 with TRBJ1-2; D perhaps matches TRBD1 (5 bases). The CDR3 consists of 14 residues. V was trimmed by 3 bases and J by 5 bases, leaving 16 bases between them. The germline CDR1 and CDR2 sequences are DFQATT and SNEGSKA (reference sequence).

The chain links TRBV11-1 to TRBJ2-2, with D perhaps matching TRBD1 (6 bases). The length of the CDR3 is 16 residues. Per the germline V gene, CDR1 is SGHAT and CDR2 is FQDESV (reference sequence). V gave up 4 bases and J gave up 6 bases, with 18 bases separating them. In nucleotides, the CDR3 is TGTGCCAGCAGCTGGGACCGGGACAACTCGGCCGGGGAGCTGTTTTTT. It is translated as CASSWDRDNSAGELFF.